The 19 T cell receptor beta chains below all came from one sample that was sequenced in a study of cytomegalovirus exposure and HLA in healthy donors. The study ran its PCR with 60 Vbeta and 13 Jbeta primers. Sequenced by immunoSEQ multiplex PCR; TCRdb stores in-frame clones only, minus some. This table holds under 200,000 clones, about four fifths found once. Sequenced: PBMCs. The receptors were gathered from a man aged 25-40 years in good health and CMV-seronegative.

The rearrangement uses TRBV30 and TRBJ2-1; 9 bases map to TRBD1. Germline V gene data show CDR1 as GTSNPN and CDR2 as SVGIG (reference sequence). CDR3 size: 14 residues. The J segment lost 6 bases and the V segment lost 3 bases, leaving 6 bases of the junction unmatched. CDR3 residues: CAWRGDRALNEQFF. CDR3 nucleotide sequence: TGTGCCTGGAGAGGGGACAGGGCGCTCAATGAGCAGTTCTTC.

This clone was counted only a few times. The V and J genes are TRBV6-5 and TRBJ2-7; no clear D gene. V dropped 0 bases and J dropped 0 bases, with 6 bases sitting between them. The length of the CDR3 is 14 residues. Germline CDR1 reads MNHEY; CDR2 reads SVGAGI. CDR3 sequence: CASSYSGNSYEQYF. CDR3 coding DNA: TGTGCCAGCAGTTACTCGGGCAACTCCTACGAGCAGTACTTC.

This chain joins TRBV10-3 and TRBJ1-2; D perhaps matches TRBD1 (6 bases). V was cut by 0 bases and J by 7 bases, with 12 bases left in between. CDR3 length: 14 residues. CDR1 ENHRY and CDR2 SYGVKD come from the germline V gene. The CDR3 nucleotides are TGTGCCATCAGTGAGTCGAATTACAGGGCTGGCTACACCTTC. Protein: CAISESNYRAGYTF.

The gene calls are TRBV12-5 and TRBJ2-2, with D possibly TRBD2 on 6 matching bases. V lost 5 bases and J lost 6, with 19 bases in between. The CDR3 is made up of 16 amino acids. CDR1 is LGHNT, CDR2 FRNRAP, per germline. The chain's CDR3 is CASGPPTSQTSGELFF. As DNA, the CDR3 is TGTGCTAGTGGTCCCCCGACTAGTCAGACGTCCGGGGAGCTGTTTTTT. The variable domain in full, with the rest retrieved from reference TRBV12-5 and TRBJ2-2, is DARVTQTPRHKVTEMGQEVTMRCQPILGHNTVFWYRQTMMQGLELLAYFRNRAPLDDSGMPKDRFSAEMPDATLATLKIQPSEPRDSAVYFCASGPPTSQTSGELFFGEGSRLTVL.

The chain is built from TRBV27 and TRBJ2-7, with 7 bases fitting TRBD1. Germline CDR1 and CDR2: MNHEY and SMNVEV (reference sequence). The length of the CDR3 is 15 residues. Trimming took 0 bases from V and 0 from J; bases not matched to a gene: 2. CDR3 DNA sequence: TGTGCCAGCAGTTTATCGGGGACAGCCTCCTACGAGCAGTACTTC. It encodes CASSLSGTASYEQYF.

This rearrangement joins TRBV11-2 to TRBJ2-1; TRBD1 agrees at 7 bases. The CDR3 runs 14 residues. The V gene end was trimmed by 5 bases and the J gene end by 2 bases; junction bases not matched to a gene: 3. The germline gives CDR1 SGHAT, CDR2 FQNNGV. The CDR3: CASSRTGAYNEQFF. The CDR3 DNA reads TGTGCCAGCAGCCGGACAGGAGCCTACAATGAGCAGTTCTTC. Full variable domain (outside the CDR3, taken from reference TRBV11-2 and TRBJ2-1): EAGVAQSPRYKIIEKRQSVAFWCNPISGHATLYWYQQILGQGPKLLIQFQNNGVVDDSQLPKDRFSAERLKGVDSTLKIQPAKLEDSAVYLCASSRTGAYNEQFFGPGTRLTVL.

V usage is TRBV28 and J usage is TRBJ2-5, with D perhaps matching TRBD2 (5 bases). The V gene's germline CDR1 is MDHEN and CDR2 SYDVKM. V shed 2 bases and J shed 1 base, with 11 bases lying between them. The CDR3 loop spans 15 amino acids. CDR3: CASSLGRAAQETQYF. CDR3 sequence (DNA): TGTGCCAGCAGTTTAGGGCGGGCGGCCCAAGAGACCCAGTACTTC.

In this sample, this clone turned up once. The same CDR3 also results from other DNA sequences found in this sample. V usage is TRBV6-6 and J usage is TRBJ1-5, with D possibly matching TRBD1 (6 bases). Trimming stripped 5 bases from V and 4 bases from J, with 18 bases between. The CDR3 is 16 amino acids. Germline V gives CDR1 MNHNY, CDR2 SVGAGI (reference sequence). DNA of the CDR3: TGTGCCAGCAGTAGATCGGGGGGCCAGGGTAATCAGCCCCAGCATTTT. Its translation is CASSRSGGQGNQPQHF.

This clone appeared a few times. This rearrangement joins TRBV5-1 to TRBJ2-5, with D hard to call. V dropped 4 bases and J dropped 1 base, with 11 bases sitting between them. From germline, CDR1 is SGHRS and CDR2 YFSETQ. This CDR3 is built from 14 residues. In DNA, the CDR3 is TGCGCCAGCAGCCCAGGCTCAACCCAAGAGACCCAGTACTTC. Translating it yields CASSPGSTQETQYF.

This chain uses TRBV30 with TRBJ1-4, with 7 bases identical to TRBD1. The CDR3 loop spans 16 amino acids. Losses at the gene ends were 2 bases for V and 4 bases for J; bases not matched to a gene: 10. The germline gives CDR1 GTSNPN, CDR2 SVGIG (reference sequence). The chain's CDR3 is CAWSSFRQGDNEKLFF. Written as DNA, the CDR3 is TGTGCCTGGAGTTCATTTAGACAGGGAGATAATGAAAAACTGTTTTTT.

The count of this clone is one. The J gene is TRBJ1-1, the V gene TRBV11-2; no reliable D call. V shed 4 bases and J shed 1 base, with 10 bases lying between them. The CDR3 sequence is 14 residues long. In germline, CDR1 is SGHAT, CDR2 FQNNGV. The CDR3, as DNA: TGTGCCAGCAGCTCCCTTCGGGGGAACACTGAAGCTTTCTTT. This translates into CASSSLRGNTEAFF.

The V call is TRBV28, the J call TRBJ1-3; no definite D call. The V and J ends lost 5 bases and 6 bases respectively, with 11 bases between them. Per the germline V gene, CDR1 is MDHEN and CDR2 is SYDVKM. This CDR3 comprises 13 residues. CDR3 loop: CASSANFENTIYF. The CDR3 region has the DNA TGTGCCAGCAGTGCGAACTTCGAAAACACCATATATTTT.

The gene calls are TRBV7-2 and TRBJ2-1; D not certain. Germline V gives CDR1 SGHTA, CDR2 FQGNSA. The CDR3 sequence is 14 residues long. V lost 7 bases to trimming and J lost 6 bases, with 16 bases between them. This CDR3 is CASTPGGLSNEQFF. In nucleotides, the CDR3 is TGTGCCAGCACCCCGGGTGGGTTATCCAATGAGCAGTTCTTC.

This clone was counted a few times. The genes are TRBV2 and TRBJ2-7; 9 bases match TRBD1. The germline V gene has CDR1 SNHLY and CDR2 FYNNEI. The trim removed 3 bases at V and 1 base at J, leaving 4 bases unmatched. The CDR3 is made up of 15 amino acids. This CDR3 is CASSDSGQGSYEQYF. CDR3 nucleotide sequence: TGTGCCAGCAGTGATTCGGGACAGGGTTCCTACGAGCAGTACTTC.

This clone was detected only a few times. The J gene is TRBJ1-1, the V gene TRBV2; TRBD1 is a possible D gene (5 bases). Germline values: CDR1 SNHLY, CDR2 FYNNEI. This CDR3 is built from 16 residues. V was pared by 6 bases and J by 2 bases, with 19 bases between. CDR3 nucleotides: TGTGCCAGCAGCCCCGGGACTTTGGGGGGAAACACTGAAGCTTTCTTT. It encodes CASSPGTLGGNTEAFF.

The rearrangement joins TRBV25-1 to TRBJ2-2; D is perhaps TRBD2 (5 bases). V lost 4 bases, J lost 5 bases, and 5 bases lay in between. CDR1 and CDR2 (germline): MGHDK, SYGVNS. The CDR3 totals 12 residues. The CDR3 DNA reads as TGTGCCAGCAGTGGAGGGACCGGGGAGCTGTTTTTT. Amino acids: CASSGGTGELFF.

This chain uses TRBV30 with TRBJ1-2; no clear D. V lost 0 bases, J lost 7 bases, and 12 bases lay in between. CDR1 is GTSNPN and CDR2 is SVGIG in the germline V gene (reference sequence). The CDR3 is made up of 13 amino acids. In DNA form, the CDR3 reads TGTGCCTGGAGTGTACATCCCGAGGCTGGCTACACCTTC. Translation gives CAWSVHPEAGYTF.

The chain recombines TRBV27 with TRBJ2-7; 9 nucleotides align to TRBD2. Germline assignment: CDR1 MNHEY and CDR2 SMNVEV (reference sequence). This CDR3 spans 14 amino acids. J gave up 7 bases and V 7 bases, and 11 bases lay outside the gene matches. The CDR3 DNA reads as TGTGCCAGCACCTTAATAGCGGGAGTGTCTGAGCAGTACTTC. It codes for CASTLIAGVSEQYF.

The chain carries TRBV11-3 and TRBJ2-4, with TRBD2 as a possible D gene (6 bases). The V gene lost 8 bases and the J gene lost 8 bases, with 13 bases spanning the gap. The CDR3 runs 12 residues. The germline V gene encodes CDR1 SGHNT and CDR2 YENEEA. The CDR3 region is CASRSGEDIQYF. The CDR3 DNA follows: TGTGCCAGCCGCTCTGGGGAGGACATTCAGTACTTC. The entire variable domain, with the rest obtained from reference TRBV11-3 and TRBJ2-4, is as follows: EAGVVQSPRYKIIEKKQPVAFWCNPISGHNTLYWYLQNLGQGPELLIRYENEEAVDDSQLPKDRFSAERLKGVDSTLKIQPAELGDSAVYLCASRSGEDIQYFGAGTRLSVL.